This TCR beta chain derives from a study of blood T cell repertoires in COVID-19. The table came from immunoSEQ multiplex PCR; TCRdb's copy has only in-frame clones and leaves some out. The data hold around 200,000 clones, with 80% to 90% observed a single time. The sequencing sample was made of peripheral blood. This TCR was recovered from a man aged 40-50 years with active or convalescent COVID-19.

This chain's CDR3 is CASSPQGRGVKNIQYF. In DNA, the CDR3 is TGTGCCAGCAGCCCACAGGGGCGGGGGGTCAAAAACATTCAGTACTTC. This chain joins TRBV11-3 and TRBJ2-4; the D gene is possibly TRBD2 (8 bases). The V and J ends lost 5 bases and 3 bases respectively, with 17 bases between them. CDR1 SGHNT and CDR2 YENEEA come from the germline V gene. CDR3 length: 16 residues.